This entry describes one T cell receptor beta chain. Its matching antigen is unknown. This entry is derived from a study of cytomegalovirus exposure and HLA in healthy donors. On the study more broadly: Earlier, about 179 million T cells were analyzed, and about 120 million unique TCR beta sequences were found among them.

Whole-study findings and limits: Relative to the approximately 660-donor mean, N-insertions were reportedly fewer in an Asian-associated ancestry cluster in a later analysis.

Primers for the PCR totalled 60 Vbeta and 13 Jbeta. Clones were read by immunoSEQ multiplex PCR, and TCRdb kept only the in-frame ones, dropping some. The sample has over 100,000 clones, approximately 77% seen once. CDR3 length equals 16 residues. Per the germline V gene, CDR1 is SGHRS and CDR2 is YFSETQ. Trimming took 2 bases from V and 1 from J; bases not matched to a gene: 4. The chain combines TRBV5-1 with TRBJ2-2; 8 bases match TRBD2. The origin of this receptor is a male donor in good health and CMV-seropositive. The material sequenced was PBMCs. This chain's CDR3 is CASSLIAGMNTGELFF. CDR3 DNA sequence: TGCGCCAGCAGCTTAATAGCGGGGATGAACACCGGGGAGCTGTTTTTT.